Sequencing of this TCR beta chain was carried out in a study of OX40 agonist ivuxolimab in advanced cancers. Across the study: Given to patients was ivuxolimab, an agonistic anti-OX40 (CD134) antibody. Among those enrolled, mean age was about 60 years (range roughly 20 to 79) and about 79% were male. Past anti-PD-1, anti-PD-L1 or anti-CTLA-4 therapy was accepted, and around 40% had received some. Dose-escalation patients had hepatocellular carcinoma, melanoma, renal cell or head and neck cancer.

J was trimmed by 6 bases and V by 3 bases; bases with no gene match: 4. The germline V gene has CDR1 SGHTA and CDR2 FQGNSA. This CDR3 region has 14 residues. Only in-frame clones appear in the TCRdb table, and some are missing; sequencing was by immunoSEQ multiplex PCR. In the table there are approximately 57,000 clones, over 75% of which are singletons. The receptor was isolated from an adult with an advanced solid tumor such as melanoma, head and neck, liver or kidney cancer. The input for sequencing was CD4+ or CD8+ T cells sorted from blood, taken in a trial of the OX40 agonist ivuxolimab. The chain is built from TRBV7-2 and TRBJ2-2; 7 nucleotides align to TRBD1. In DNA, the CDR3 is TGTGCCAGCAGCTTTGGACAGGTGCCCGGGGAGCTGTTTTTT. Its protein product is CASSFGQVPGELFF.